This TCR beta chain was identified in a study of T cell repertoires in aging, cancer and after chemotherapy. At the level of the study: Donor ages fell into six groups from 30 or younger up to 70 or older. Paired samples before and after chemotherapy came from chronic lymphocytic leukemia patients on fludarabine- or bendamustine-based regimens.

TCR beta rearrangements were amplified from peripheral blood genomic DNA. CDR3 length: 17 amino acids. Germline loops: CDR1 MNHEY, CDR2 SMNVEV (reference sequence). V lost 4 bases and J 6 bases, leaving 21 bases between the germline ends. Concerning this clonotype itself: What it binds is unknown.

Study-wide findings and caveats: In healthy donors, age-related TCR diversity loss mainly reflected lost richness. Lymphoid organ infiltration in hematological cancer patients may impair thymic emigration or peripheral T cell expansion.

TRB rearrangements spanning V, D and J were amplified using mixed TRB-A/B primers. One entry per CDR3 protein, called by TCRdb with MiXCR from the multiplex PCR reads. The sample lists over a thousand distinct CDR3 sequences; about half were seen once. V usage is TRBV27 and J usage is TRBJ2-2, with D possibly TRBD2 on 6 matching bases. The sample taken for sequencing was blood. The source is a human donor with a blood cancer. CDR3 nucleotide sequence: TGTGCCAGCAGTTACTTCAGGCCGGGGAGGAGCGCCGGGGAGCTGTTTTTT. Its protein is CASSYFRPGRSAGELFF.